This T cell receptor beta chain is from a study of chemoradiotherapy in HPV16-positive cancers. Findings and caveats of the study: Non-HPV-specific T cells did not expand in tumors during treatment, whereas candidate HPV-specific clones and E7-related motifs did.

Over chemoradiotherapy, repertoires were sampled more than once. The table came from immunoSEQ multiplex PCR; TCRdb's copy has only in-frame clones and leaves some out. The sample holds some 34,000 clones, about 86% seen once. As for this clone: Its antigen remains unknown.

Sample: blood, taken from a patient who underwent chemoradiotherapy. This clonotype was sampled from a human donor with HPV-associated anogenital cancer.

CDR3 in DNA: TGTGCCAGCAGCCAAGTAATCGGGGTGGAGACCCAGTACTTC. This encodes CASSQVIGVETQYF. The J gene is TRBJ2-5, the V gene TRBV4-2, with D maybe TRBD2 (5 bases). The CDR3 consists of 14 residues. V was pared by 1 base and J by 5 bases, with 11 bases between. Germline V gene sequence: CDR1 LGHNA, CDR2 YNFKEQ.